Sequencing of this T cell receptor beta chain was carried out in a study of beta chain features in type 1 diabetes. Overall study: Analysis included 100 million to 110 million sorted cells drawn from all samples.

Study-wide points: HLA effects on TCRB rearrangement stayed unresolved here. Moderate but significant shortening of TCRB CDR3s was recorded in all four CD4+ subsets from Type 1 diabetes patients. Equally in patients and controls, shorter templates might have been favored by PCR. A closer apparent resemblance between naive, central memory and Treg TCRB repertoires was seen in patients than in healthy donors.

This clone was counted a single time. Its antigen is as yet unknown. The V and J ends lost 7 bases and 0 bases respectively, with 9 bases between them. The germline V gene has CDR1 SNHLY and CDR2 FYNNEI. This CDR3 region has 13 residues. Of the isolated RNA, all was reverse transcribed, and so the sequenced material was expressed TCRB transcripts. The protocol was immunoSEQ multiplex PCR, while the TCRdb copy is restricted to in-frame clones and leaves out a portion. The table records fewer than 400,000 clones, roughly 9% of them present only once. The rearrangement uses TRBV2 and TRBJ2-5; the D gene is possibly TRBD2 (6 bases). Sequenced sample: central memory CD4+ T cells from blood. The receptor comes from a man aged 25-45 years with type 1 diabetes. The CDR3 region has the DNA TGTGCCAGCACTCGGGAGTACCAAGAGACCCAGTACTTC. The encoded protein is CASTREYQETQYF.